Presented here are 25 T cell receptor beta chains from one specimen sequenced in a study of glioma-infiltrating T cells. The iRepertoire nested amplicon-rescue multiplex PCR amplified TCR alpha and beta CDR3s from RNA. One entry per CDR3 protein results from TCRdb running MiXCR on the multiplex PCR reads. Of fewer than 250,000 distinct CDR3 sequences listed, approximately 30% are singletons. The sequenced material came from glioma tissue, nonneoplastic brain tissue, or PBMCs (not recorded which). The receptor source for this set is a human donor with low-grade glioma or glioblastoma, undergoing nonglioma brain surgery, or in good health (not recorded which).

This chain joins TRBV12-3 or TRBV12-4 and TRBJ2-3; 9 bases fit TRBD1. The CDR3 is made up of 18 amino acids. J was trimmed by 2 bases and V by 5 bases; bases with no gene match: 14. The CDR3 reads CASSPGTGLSTFTDTQYF. The CDR3 region has the DNA TGTGCCAGCAGTCCGGGGACAGGGCTCTCAACCTTCACAGATACGCAGTATTTT.

This chain links TRBV2 with TRBJ2-1, with 8 nucleotides matching TRBD2. V dropped 5 bases and J dropped 6; count of bases not matched to a gene: 6. CDR3 length: 14 amino acids. CDR1 SNHLY and CDR2 FYNNEI come from the germline V gene. The DNA for the CDR3 is TGTGCCAGCAGTTACCGCGGGGGGCCCAATGAGCAGTTCTTC. Translation: CASSYRGGPNEQFF.

Concerning this clonotype itself: Being one base from a much bigger clone, this may be a read error. The gene calls are TRBV7-9 and TRBJ2-1; D possibly corresponds to TRBD2 (6 bases). Deletions cut 1 base from V and 5 bases from J, with 12 bases between. Germline V lookup: CDR1 SEHNR, CDR2 FQNEAQ (reference sequence). The length of the CDR3 is 15 residues. The chain's CDR3 is CASSLGRGPHNEQFF. For the CDR3, the DNA is TGTGCCAGCAGCTTAGGGAGGGGCCCACACAATGAGCAGTTCTTC.

The sample holds many counts of this clonotype. This sequence joins TRBV2 and TRBJ1-1, with 7 bases that match TRBD1. This CDR3 spans 13 amino acids. Germline CDR1 SNHLY, CDR2 FYNNEI. V lost 7 bases to trimming and J lost 4 bases; unmatched junction nucleotides: 6. The CDR3 nucleotides read TGTGCCAGCACCCGAGACAGGGCCACTGAAGCTTTCTTT. Translation gives CASTRDRATEAFF. Together with reference TRBV2 and TRBJ1-1, the CDR3 gives the full variable domain: EPEVTQTPSHQVTQMGQEVILRCVPISNHLYFYWYRQILGQKVEFLVSFYNNEISEKSEIFDDQFSVERPDGSNFTLKIRSTKLEDSAMYFCASTRDRATEAFFGQGTRLTVV.

This clonotype showed up many times. This chain uses TRBV24-1 with TRBJ2-3, with 7 bases identical to TRBD1. Germline loops: CDR1 KGHDR, CDR2 SFDVKD. The V and J ends lost 9 bases and 2 bases, in that order; junction bases with no gene match: 4. This CDR3 spans 13 amino acids. This CDR3 reads CATGGQDTDTQYF. The CDR3 DNA is TGTGCCACCGGAGGACAGGACACAGATACGCAGTATTTT.

There are a few counts of this clonotype. The genes are TRBV5-1 and TRBJ1-5; D unclear. The CDR3 is made up of 15 amino acids. Germline CDR1 is SGHRS and CDR2 is YFSETQ. V was trimmed by 0 bases and J by 2 bases, leaving 9 bases between them. The CDR3 region is CASSLEGFGNQPQHF. The CDR3 nucleotides read TGCGCCAGCAGCTTGGAAGGGTTTGGCAATCAGCCCCAGCATTTT.

The chain is built from TRBV10-3 and TRBJ2-3; the match to TRBD1 covers 9 bases. This CDR3 has 17 residues. The ends lost 7 bases at V and 0 bases at J; junction bases unmatched: 11. Germline V gene data show CDR1 as ENHRY and CDR2 as SYGVKD. The CDR3 sequence: CAITLPGQGQSTDTQYF. In DNA, the CDR3 is TGTGCCATCACCCTCCCGGGACAGGGCCAAAGCACAGATACGCAGTATTTT.

About this clonotype itself: A read error may produce the germline difference seen at one junction end. This chain links TRBV7-2 with TRBJ2-7, with 8 positions matching TRBD1. CDR3 length: 15 residues. CDR1 and CDR2 from the germline V gene are SGHTA and FQGNSA. CDR3 sequence: CASSLAQGAHNEQYF. In DNA form, the CDR3 reads TGTGCCAGCAGCCTAGCCCAGGGGGCCCACAATGAGCAGTACTTC.

In its sample, this clonotype was seen many times. The chain links TRBV10-3 to TRBJ2-1; 7 positions match TRBD1. Per the germline V gene, CDR1 is ENHRY and CDR2 is SYGVKD. Losses at the gene ends were 3 bases for V and 4 bases for J; bases not matched to a gene: 3. This CDR3 is built from 14 residues. This CDR3 reads CAISDRGPYNEQFF. CDR3 nucleotides: TGTGCCATCAGTGATAGGGGGCCATACAATGAGCAGTTCTTC.

Concerning this clonotype itself: An end of the junction differs from the germline gene, which may be a read error. The chain recombines TRBV2 with TRBJ2-7; D gene ambiguous. Germline assignment: CDR1 SNHLY and CDR2 FYNNEI. The CDR3 spans 11 residues. CDR3 sequence (DNA): TGTGCCAGCAGCCACAGTTACGAGCAGTGCTTC. This codes for CASSHSYEQCF.

V usage is TRBV5-1 and J usage is TRBJ2-1; 7 nucleotides align to TRBD2. The closer fit of TRBJ2-7 to the DNA end suggests the J call may be wrong. Germline V gene data show CDR1 as SGHRS and CDR2 as YFSETQ. This CDR3 is 14 amino acids long. DNA of the CDR3: TGCGCCAGCAGCTTCGAAAGGACTAGTACCGCGCAGTACTTC. It encodes CASSFERTSTAQYF.

The V and J genes are TRBV12-3 or TRBV12-4 and TRBJ2-2; tentative D call: TRBD2 (5 bases). The CDR3 totals 14 residues. The V gene lost 5 bases and the J gene lost 7 bases, with 14 bases spanning the gap. CDR3: CASSPWTFRGELFF. The CDR3 nucleotides read TGTGCCAGCAGTCCGTGGACTTTTCGCGGGGAGCTGTTTTTT.

This clonotype was counted ten times or more. The chain combines TRBV27 with TRBJ2-5; TRBD1 matches at 8 bases. Germline CDR1 and CDR2: MNHEY and SMNVEV (reference sequence). The V gene end was trimmed by 7 bases and the J gene end by 4 bases; junction bases not matched to a gene: 5. The CDR3 runs to 13 residues. CDR3 sequence (DNA): TGTGCCAGCACCCCCCAGGGGGCAGAGACCCAGTACTTC. It yields the protein CASTPQGAETQYF.

This clonotype has ten or more counts. CDR3 sequence: CASRNRDRGDEKLFF. DNA of the CDR3: TGTGCCAGCAGGAATAGGGACAGGGGAGATGAAAAACTGTTTTTT. The V call is TRBV6-4, the J call TRBJ1-4; 10 nucleotides match TRBD1. The CDR3 contains 15 residues. CDR1 MRHNA and CDR2 SNTAGT come from the germline V gene. The V gene end was trimmed by 6 bases and the J gene end by 6 bases; junction bases not matched to a gene: 7.

A few counts support this clonotype. V gene TRBV10-3 combines with J gene TRBJ2-3; the match to TRBD2 covers 11 bases. Germline lookup yields CDR1 ENHRY and CDR2 SYGVKD. V gave up 10 bases and J gave up 2 bases; unmatched junction bases: 8. The CDR3 has 15 residues. The CDR3 nucleotides read TGTGCCACCCGACTAGCGGGGAGGAACACAGATACGCAGTATTTT. Encoded protein: CATRLAGRNTDTQYF.

This clonotype has a count of ten or more. V and J are TRBV4-1 and TRBJ1-2; D remains unclear. This CDR3 has 16 residues. CDR1 is MGHRA, CDR2 YSYEKL, per germline. Trimming took off 0 bases at V and 5 bases at J, with 16 bases between the two ends. CDR3 in amino acids: CASSQEGSRGTYGYTF. The CDR3, as DNA: TGCGCCAGCAGCCAAGAGGGGTCACGTGGAACGTATGGCTACACCTTC.

This clonotype was seen at least ten times. This chain links TRBV3-1 with TRBJ1-2; D perhaps matches TRBD1 (6 bases). CDR1 LGHDT and CDR2 YNNKEL come from the germline V gene (reference sequence). The CDR3 consists of 16 residues. Trimming cost V 0 bases and J 5 bases, with 16 bases left between them. The CDR3 DNA sequence: TGTGCCAGCAGCCAAGATACAGGGACCCTTGGGTATGGCTACACCTTC. It yields the protein CASSQDTGTLGYGYTF.

The chain combines TRBV20-1 with TRBJ1-2; D gene uncertain. With 7 bases removed from V and 7 bases from J, the gap between germline ends came to 16 bases. This CDR3 is 12 amino acids long. Per germline, CDR1 DFQATT and CDR2 SNEGSKA (reference sequence). CDR3 in amino acids: CSGVQVCGGYTF. CDR3 DNA sequence: TGCAGTGGCGTCCAGGTTTGTGGTGGCTACACCTTC.

This chain connects TRBV18 to TRBJ1-1; perhaps TRBD1 as D (5 bases). The germline CDR1 and CDR2 sequences are KGHSH and LQKENI. V lost 3 bases and J 1 base, leaving 12 bases between the germline ends. The CDR3 is 15 residues long. CDR3 DNA: TGTGCCAGCTCACCTCAGGGTCCGGCGAACACTGAAGCTTTCTTT. Amino acid sequence: CASSPQGPANTEAFF.

In its sample, this clonotype was seen many times. The V and J genes are TRBV29-1 and TRBJ1-3; D call uncertain. The germline CDR1 and CDR2 sequences are SQVTM and ANQGSEA. Between the trimmed V and J ends, which lost 6 bases and 3 bases, there was a span of 6 bases. This CDR3 has 11 amino acids. CDR3 coding DNA: TGCAGCGTGTGGCTTGGAAACACCATATATTTT. Its translation is CSVWLGNTIYF. The whole variable domain, remainder taken from reference TRBV29-1 and TRBJ1-3, is SAVISQKPSRDICQRGTSLTIQCQVDSQVTMMFWYRQQPGQSLTLIATANQGSEATYESGFVIDKFPISRPNLTFSTLTVSNMSPEDSSIYLCSVWLGNTIYFGEGSWLTVV.

The chain recombines TRBV19 with TRBJ2-7, with D perhaps TRBD1 (6 bases). Germline values: CDR1 LNHDA, CDR2 SQIVND (reference sequence). V lost 8 bases and J lost 11, with 28 bases in between. This CDR3 region has 15 residues. The CDR3 coding sequence is TGTGCCAGTGGGAAGTCAGGGGCCCTCATAGGTGAGAAGTACTTC. Translation: CASGKSGALIGEKYF.

This clonotype was observed at least ten times. The rearrangement links TRBV6-1 to TRBJ2-7; 10 nucleotides match TRBD2. The CDR3 consists of 15 residues. The V segment lost 5 bases and the J segment 3 bases; nucleotides outside the gene matches: 7. Germline CDR1 is MNHNS and CDR2 is SASEGT. CDR3 in DNA: TGTGCCAGCAGTCCCTTAGCGGGAGGAGACTACGAGCAGTACTTC. Translated, it gives CASSPLAGGDYEQYF.

This clonotype was observed many times. The rearrangement uses TRBV28 and TRBJ1-1, with unresolved D. Between the trimmed V and J ends, which lost 3 bases and 5 bases, there was a span of 16 bases. Per germline, CDR1 MDHEN and CDR2 SYDVKM. The CDR3 length is 15 residues. In nucleotides, the CDR3 is TGTGCCAGCAGTTTCCGACGTTGGGGTGGGACTGAAGCTTTCTTT. Its translation is CASSFRRWGGTEAFF.

This rearrangement joins TRBV29-1 to TRBJ2-7; 9 bases are shared with TRBD1. V lost 8 bases to trimming and J lost 6 bases; unmatched junction nucleotides: 14. Germline-derived CDR1 and CDR2 are SQVTM and ANQGSEA. There are 14 residues in the CDR3. For the CDR3, the DNA is TGCAGCTTTTCCCGAAACAGGGGGCTTTGCGAGCAGTACTTC. It codes for CSFSRNRGLCEQYF.

Points on this clonotype: Germline and junction disagree at one end, which may indicate a read error. V is TRBV20-1 and J is TRBJ1-5; 7 nucleotides line up with TRBD1. The germline V gene encodes CDR1 DFQATT and CDR2 SNEGSKA (reference sequence). This CDR3 has 14 residues. CDR3 in DNA: TGCAGTGCTAGAGGCGAAAGGGGGCATCAGCCCCAGAATTTT. It specifies CSARGERGHQPQNF.